This T cell receptor (beta chain) was recorded in a study of cytomegalovirus exposure and HLA in healthy donors. Looking at the study overall: Roughly 77 million unique TCRs from HLA-typed donors made up an early data release.

PCR amplification relied on 60 Vbeta primers (plus 13 Jbeta primers). Measured with immunoSEQ multiplex PCR; TCRdb has only the in-frame clones, and not every one. The table includes about 180,000 clones, 85% detected once. Germline CDR1 MGHRA, CDR2 YSYEKL. Trimming left V 1 base short and J 6 bases short, with 16 bases between. The CDR3 length is 16 residues. This clonotype was sampled from a boy under 10 years old in good health and CMV-seronegative. The sequenced material came from PBMCs. This sequence joins TRBV4-1 and TRBJ2-1; D is uncertain. The CDR3: CASSQGGPLKSNEQFF. The CDR3 bases are TGCGCCAGCAGCCAAGGAGGTCCCTTGAAGAGCAATGAGCAGTTCTTC.